The present entry profiles one T cell receptor beta chain with its context. Its matching antigen is unknown. Preparation of TCR beta libraries was done by quantitative 5'-RACE with molecular barcodes. One entry per CDR3 protein results from TCRdb running MiXCR on the 5' RACE reads. The top ten hold roughly 9.5% of the sample, which has more than 300,000 distinct CDR3 sequences, around 10% seen once. Germline CDR1 SQVTM, CDR2 ANQGSEA. Trimming took 5 bases from V and 5 from J; bases not matched to a gene: 12. The CDR3 has 15 residues. This sample was included in a study of CD8 T cells in ankylosing spondylitis. Findings of the study overall: Reportedly, disease-linked clones are significantly enriched in ankylosing spondylitis patients' matched synovial fluid.

The sample comprised blood, either unsorted or a sorted T cell fraction (not recorded which). The TCR was taken from a female donor with ankylosing spondylitis or in good health (not recorded which). This rearrangement joins TRBV29-1 to TRBJ2-3, with 8 bases lining up with TRBD2. The CDR3 sequence: CSVLREAGAVDTQYF. The CDR3 DNA is TGCAGCGTTCTCCGGGAAGCGGGGGCTGTAGATACGCAGTATTTT.